This T cell receptor (beta chain) was found in a study of T-cell reconstitution after alpha-beta-depleted transplantation in children. Germline V lookup: CDR1 SEHNR, CDR2 FQNEAQ (reference sequence). Trimming took 2 bases from V and 11 from J, leaving 15 bases between them. This CDR3 has 13 amino acids. During its preparation, the TCRbeta library received unique molecular identifiers. In TCRdb, the PCR reads were re-called with MiXCR into one record per CDR3 protein. The data hold some 550,000 distinct CDR3 sequences, with 15% to 20% observed a single time. This TCR derives from a human donor who donated a stem cell graft to a child with acute lymphoblastic leukemia. Specimen: PBMCs from the stem cell graft donor, collected from the stem cell graft. This chain links TRBV7-9 with TRBJ1-1, with D hard to call. The CDR3, as DNA: TGTGCCAGCAGCTTAAGCCCCTCCCTTTGGGCTTTCTTT. This translates into CASSLSPSLWAFF.